This TCR beta chain was documented in a study of technical replicates of blood from several donors. Sequenced by immunoSEQ multiplex PCR; TCRdb stores in-frame clones only, minus some. The repertoire holds more than 65,000 clones, with 80% to 90% as singletons. The CDR3 has 15 amino acids. V dropped 0 bases and J dropped 2 bases, with 7 bases sitting between them. Germline V gene data show CDR1 as MNHEY and CDR2 as SVGAGI. The chain couples TRBV6-5 to TRBJ2-2, with D possibly TRBD2 on 5 matching bases. The clonotype comes from a human donor in good health. Some clones in this sample may be carry-over from other donors' samples. The material sequenced was PBMCs. The CDR3 here is CASSYSTRNTGELFF. In nucleotides, the CDR3 is TGTGCCAGCAGTTACTCTACTAGAAACACCGGGGAGCTGTTTTTT.